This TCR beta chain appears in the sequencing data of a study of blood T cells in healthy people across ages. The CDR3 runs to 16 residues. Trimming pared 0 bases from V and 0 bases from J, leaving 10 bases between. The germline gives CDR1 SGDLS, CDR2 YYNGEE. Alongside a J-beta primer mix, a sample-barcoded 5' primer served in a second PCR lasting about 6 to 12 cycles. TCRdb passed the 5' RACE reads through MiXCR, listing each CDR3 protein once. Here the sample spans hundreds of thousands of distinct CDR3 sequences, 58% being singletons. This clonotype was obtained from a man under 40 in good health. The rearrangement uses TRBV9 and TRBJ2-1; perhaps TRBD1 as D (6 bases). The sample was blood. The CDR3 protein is CASSVGGGSSYNEQFF. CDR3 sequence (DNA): TGTGCCAGCAGCGTAGGAGGGGGAAGCTCCTACAATGAGCAGTTCTTC.